The sequence of this TCR beta chain was determined in a study of monozygotic twins with inflammatory bowel disease. About this clonotype itself: The antigen remains unidentified.

Germline CDR1 reads SGHTA; CDR2 reads FQGNSA. This CDR3 has 15 residues. Template switching added UMIs carrying a 6-nucleotide sample barcode. With about 17 and 10 cycles respectively, two nested PCRs were carried out on TCRalpha and TCRbeta cDNA. TCRdb reprocessed the 5' RACE reads, keeping one entry per CDR3 protein, no DNA. The listing contains more than 100,000 distinct CDR3 sequences. Study-level results: Repertoire similarity did not separate concordant from discordant twins, possibly from limited power. Telling different T cell subtypes apart from each other was not possible.

V is TRBV7-2 and J is TRBJ2-3; TCRdb outputs TRBD1, but without DNA this stays unchecked. The sequencing input was blood. This TCR was recovered from a human donor with ulcerative colitis or Crohn's disease, or a healthy co-twin of an affected twin (not recorded which). CDR3: CASSLSGITPDTQYF.